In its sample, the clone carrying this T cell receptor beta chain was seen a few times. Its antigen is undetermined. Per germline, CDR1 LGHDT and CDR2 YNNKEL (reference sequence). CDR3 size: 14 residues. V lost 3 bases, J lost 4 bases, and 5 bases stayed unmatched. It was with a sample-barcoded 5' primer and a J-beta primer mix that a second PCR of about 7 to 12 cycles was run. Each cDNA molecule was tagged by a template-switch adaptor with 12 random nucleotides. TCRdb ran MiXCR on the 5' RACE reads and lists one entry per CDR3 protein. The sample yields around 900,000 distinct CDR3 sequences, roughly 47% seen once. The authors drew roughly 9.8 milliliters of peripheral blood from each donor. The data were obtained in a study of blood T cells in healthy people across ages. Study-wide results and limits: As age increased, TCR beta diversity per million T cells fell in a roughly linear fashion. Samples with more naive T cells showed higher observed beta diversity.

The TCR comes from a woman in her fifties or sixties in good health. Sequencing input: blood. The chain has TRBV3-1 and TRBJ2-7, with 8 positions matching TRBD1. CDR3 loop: CASSHGTGIYEQYF. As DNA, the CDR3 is TGTGCCAGCAGCCACGGGACAGGCATTTACGAGCAGTACTTC.